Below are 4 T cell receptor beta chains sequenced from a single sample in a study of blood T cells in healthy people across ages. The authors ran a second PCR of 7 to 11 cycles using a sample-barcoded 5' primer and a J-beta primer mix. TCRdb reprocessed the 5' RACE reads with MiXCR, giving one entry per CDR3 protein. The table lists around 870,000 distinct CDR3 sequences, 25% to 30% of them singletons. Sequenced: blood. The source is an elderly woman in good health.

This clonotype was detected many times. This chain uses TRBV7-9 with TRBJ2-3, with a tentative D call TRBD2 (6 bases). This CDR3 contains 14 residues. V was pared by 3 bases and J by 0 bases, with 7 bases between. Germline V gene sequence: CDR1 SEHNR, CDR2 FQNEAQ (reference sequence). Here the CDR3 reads CASSFAGSTDTQYF. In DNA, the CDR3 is TGTGCCAGCAGCTTCGCGGGAAGCACAGATACGCAGTATTTT.

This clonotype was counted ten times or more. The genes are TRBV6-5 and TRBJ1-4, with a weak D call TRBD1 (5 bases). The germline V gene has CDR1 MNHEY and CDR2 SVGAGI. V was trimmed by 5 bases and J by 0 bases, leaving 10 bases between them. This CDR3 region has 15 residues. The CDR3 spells CASSTDSATNEKLFF. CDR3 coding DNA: TGTGCCAGCAGTACCGACAGTGCAACTAATGAAAAACTGTTTTTT.

CDR3 region: CASSHRGVAGELFF. CDR3 in DNA: TGTGCCAGCAGCCACCGAGGAGTAGCCGGGGAGCTGTTTTTT. The genes are TRBV3-1 and TRBJ2-2; D remains ambiguous. Trimming removed 3 bases at V and 6 bases at J, with 11 bases between. Germline CDR1 and CDR2: LGHDT and YNNKEL (reference sequence). This CDR3 is 14 amino acids long.

CDR3 in amino acids: CSAGPLDRVTYGYTF. Written as DNA, the CDR3 is TGCAGTGCTGGCCCACTTGACAGGGTGACGTATGGCTACACCTTC. The J gene is TRBJ1-2, the V gene TRBV20-1; 7 bases match TRBD1. Germline V gene data show CDR1 as DFQATT and CDR2 as SNEGSKA (reference sequence). CDR3 length equals 15 residues. With 5 bases clipped from V and 5 bases from J, the junction kept 14 bases outside the gene matches.